One T cell receptor (beta chain) is described in this entry. No cognate antigen has been identified for it. Base qualities are not recorded, but no much larger clone differs from it by a single base. This record belongs to a study of cytotoxic CD8 clonotypes in ibrutinib-treated CLL listed by TCRdb under 2021. Background for the entire study: The cohort was composed of 10 to 11 relapsed/refractory and approximately 14 treatment-naive patients; IGHV unmutated status was identified in roughly 17 patients. Responses were partial in approximately 24 patients and complete in 2; after median approximately 69 months follow-up, roughly 15 stayed in remission and about twelve progressed. The response samples were drawn at a median of 12 months into treatment, with a range of roughly 6 to 40 months. Samples averaged approximately 260,000 productive templates and tens of thousands of productive rearrangements. Of the 85 to 90 participants in the trial, 26 had longitudinal samples available. Cryopreserved peripheral blood mononuclear cells were collected at three points: before therapy, at response, and at either sustained remission or disease progression. Every sample from remission and from progressive disease was obtained while the patients were still on ibrutinib. Overall study outcomes, separate from this receptor: Clonality increased at ibrutinib response, stayed stable in sustained remission, and fell back toward baseline at progression. Baseline clonality exceeded that of age-matched healthy donors and correlated strongly with circulating CD8+ T-cell counts. Public clonotypes were rare and either shrank or stayed stable during treatment, and the rise in clonality at ibrutinib response reflected expansion of private clonotypes. Sampling times were not matched between sustained-remission and progressing patients, and lymph node repertoires were not studied.

Sample time point, as interpreted from the label and publication: about a year on ibrutinib. For TCR beta library preparation, around 1.8 micrograms of genomic DNA were extracted from the cryopreserved PBMCs. High-throughput TCR beta sequencing was performed on longitudinal blood samples from CLL patients receiving ibrutinib monotherapy. The patients took part in an open-label, single-center phase 2 trial of ibrutinib monotherapy. The goal of deep resolution MiSeq sequencing was a depth between 1 in 1 million and 1 in 200,000 T cells, and coverage averaged 10x per clonotype. TCR beta libraries were generated with the immunoSEQ hsTCRB Kit. The authors processed their data as follows. The data were analyzed with ImmunoSEQ Analyzer and ImmunoSEQ Data Assistant, and V, D and J gene assignments followed IMGT definitions. Clonality, which ranges from 0 to 1, was calculated by subtracting the normalized Shannon entropy of productive rearrangement frequencies from one. Public clonotype analysis was restricted to overrepresented clonotypes comprising at least 0.05% of each patient's repertoire. Some twelve repertoires from age-matched healthy donors, obtained from immuneACCESS, served as clonality controls. TCRdb obtained this table from immuneACCESS and retained in-frame rearrangements with V and J assigned. These tables miss some clones; where compared with another copy, unresolved V genes account for less than half of the shortfall, and the remainder is unexplained. V and J calls and clone size come straight from that table; D and trimming were deduced from the DNA. For this sample the table gives 45,000 to 50,000 clones, of which around half were detected only once. The ten most abundant clones make up about 30% of the sample.

Measured from the cysteine to the phenylalanine, the CDR3 is 14 residues long. Only the CDR3 DNA is retained, 42 bases long and in frame from the first base. CDR1 is given as GTSNPN and CDR2 as SVGIG, both from the germline V gene (reference sequence). After removal of 2 bases from V and 7 bases from J, the junction retains 7 bases not matched to a gene. The chain is made from TRBV30 and TRBJ1-2; the central 10 bases match TRBD1. The TCR comes from a human donor with chronic lymphocytic leukemia. The sequencing here drew on PBMCs, taken after 12 months of ibrutinib treatment. The DNA sequence is TGTGCCTGGAGTACCCGGACAGGGGGAAGTGGCTACACCTTC. Its protein reads: CAWSTRTGGSGYTF.